The sequence of this T cell receptor (beta chain) was determined in a study of CD8+ T cells in alopecia areata. Study conclusions and caveats: Scalp clonality, along with expanded CD8+ clones among the top 100, was significantly decreased by tofacitinib. It was observed that many expanded lesional clones persisted in scalp and blood during tofacitinib. Affected scalp, especially in alopecia totalis/universalis, had a higher clonality than normal scalp did.

Treatment described: oral pan-JAK inhibitor, 5-10 mg twice daily. Obtained from alopecia areata patients were lesional scalp punch biopsies along with peripheral blood. Sequencing used cDNA as its template, made by extracting RNA and reverse transcribing it. Only in-frame clones appear in the TCRdb table, and some are missing; sequencing was by immunoSEQ multiplex PCR. The table records about 200,000 clones, roughly 64% of them present only once. Notes on this clone: Its antigen is not identified.

This receptor was taken from a human donor with alopecia areata. The sample here was CD4+ T cells sorted from blood, taken at week 24, from a patient treated with tofacitinib.

Here the CDR3 DNA reads TGTGCCAGTAGTGGGGGACAGGGGAACACCGGGGAGCTGTTTTTT. Translating it yields CASSGGQGNTGELFF. J is TRBJ2-2 and V is TRBV19, with 9 nucleotides matching TRBD1. The V segment lost 5 bases and the J segment 1 base; nucleotides outside the gene matches: 2. The CDR3 spans 15 residues. The germline gives CDR1 LNHDA, CDR2 SQIVND (reference sequence).